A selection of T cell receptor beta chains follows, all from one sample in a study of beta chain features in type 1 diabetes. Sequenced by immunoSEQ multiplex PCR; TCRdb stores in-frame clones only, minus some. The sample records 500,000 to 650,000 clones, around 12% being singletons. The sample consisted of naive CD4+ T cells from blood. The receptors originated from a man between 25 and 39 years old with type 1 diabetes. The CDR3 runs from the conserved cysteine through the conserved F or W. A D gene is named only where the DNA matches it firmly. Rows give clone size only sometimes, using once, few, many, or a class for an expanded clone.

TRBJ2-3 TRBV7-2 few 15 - CASSFSRSGEDTQYF TGTGCCAGCAGCTTTAGTAGGAGCGGCGAGGATACGCAGTATTTT
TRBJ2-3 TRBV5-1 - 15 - CASSGSRGASDTQYF TGCGCCAGCAGCGGCTCGAGGGGCGCATCAGATACGCAGTATTTT
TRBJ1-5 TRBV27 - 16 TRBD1 CASSLLGTGTGQPQHF TGTGCCAGCAGTTTATTGGGGACAGGGACTGGTCAGCCCCAGCATTTT
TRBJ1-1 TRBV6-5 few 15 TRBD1 CASSRTGAGGTEAFF TGTGCCAGCAGTCGGACAGGGGCCGGGGGCACTGAAGCTTTCTTT
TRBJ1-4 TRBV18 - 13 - CASSPVEGPRLFF TGTGCCAGCTCACCAGTTGAGGGGCCTCGACTGTTTTTT
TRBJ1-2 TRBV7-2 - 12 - CASSLGLGEGRF TGTGCCAGCAGCTTAGGTTTGGGAGAGGGGCGTTTC
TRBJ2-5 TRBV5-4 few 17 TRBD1 CASSHGTGRHPREAQYF TGTGCCAGCAGCCACGGGACAGGAAGACACCCCAGGGAAGCCCAGTACTTC
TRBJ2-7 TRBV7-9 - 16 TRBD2 CASSLGRSGGEYEQYF TGTGCCAGCAGCTTAGGTCGTTCGGGGGGAGAGTACGAGCAGTACTTC
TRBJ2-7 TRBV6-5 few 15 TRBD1 CASSRQDRERDEQYF TGTGCCAGCAGCCGCCAGGACAGGGAGAGGGACGAGCAGTACTTC
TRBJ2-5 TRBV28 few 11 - CASSQQETQYF TGTGCCAGCAGTCAACAAGAGACCCAGTACTTC
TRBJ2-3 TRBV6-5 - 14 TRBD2 CASSGLAAADTQYF TGTGCCAGCAGCGGACTAGCGGCCGCAGATACGCAGTATTTT
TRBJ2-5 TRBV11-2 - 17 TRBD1 CASSLRTGQHREETQYF TGTGCCAGCAGCTTACGGACAGGGCAACACCGAGAGGAGACCCAGTACTTC
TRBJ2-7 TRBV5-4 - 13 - CASSLVGTNEQYF TGTGCCAGCAGCTTGGTAGGGACGAACGAGCAGTACTTC
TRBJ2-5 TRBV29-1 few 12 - CSVAGREETQYF TGCAGCGTTGCAGGGAGAGAAGAGACCCAGTACTTC
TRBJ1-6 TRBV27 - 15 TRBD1 CASSPSGQVWSPLHF TGTGCCAGCAGCCCCTCGGGACAGGTGTGGTCACCCCTCCACTTT
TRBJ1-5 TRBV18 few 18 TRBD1 CASSPGTGGPLSNQPQHF TGTGCCAGCTCACCCGGGACAGGGGGCCCACTTAGCAATCAGCCCCAGCATTTT
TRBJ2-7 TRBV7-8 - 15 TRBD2 CASSLAASGFYEQYF TGTGCCAGCAGCTTAGCAGCTAGCGGCTTCTACGAGCAGTACTTC
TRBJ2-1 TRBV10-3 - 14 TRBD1 CAGGQGASDNEQFF TGTGCCGGGGGACAGGGGGCGTCTGATAATGAGCAGTTCTTC
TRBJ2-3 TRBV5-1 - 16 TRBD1 CASSRDRGSSTDTQYF TGCGCCAGCAGCCGGGACAGGGGATCAAGCACAGATACGCAGTATTTT
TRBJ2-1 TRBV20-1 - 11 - CSARAGNEQFF TGCAGTGCTAGAGCTGGAAATGAGCAGTTCTTC
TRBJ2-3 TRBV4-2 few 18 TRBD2 CASSQERRGGSSTDTQYF TGTGCCAGCAGCCAAGAGAGACGGGGGGGATCTAGCACAGATACGCAGTATTTT
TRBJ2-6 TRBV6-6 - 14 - CASSPGSGANVLTF TGTGCCAGCAGCCCGGGTTCTGGGGCCAACGTCCTGACTTTC
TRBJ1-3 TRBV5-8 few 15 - CASSPGKSSGNTIYF TGTGCCAGCAGTCCGGGGAAAAGCTCTGGAAACACCATATATTTT
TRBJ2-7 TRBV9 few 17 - CASSPRLGTLSSYEQYF TGTGCCAGCAGCCCTCGGCTTGGGACTCTTAGCTCCTACGAGCAGTACTTC
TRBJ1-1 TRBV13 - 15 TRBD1 CASSLGQGAAPEAFF TGTGCCAGCAGCTTAGGCCAGGGGGCGGCCCCTGAAGCTTTCTTT
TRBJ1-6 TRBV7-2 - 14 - CASSLSAGKSPLHF TGTGCCAGCAGCTTGAGTGCAGGGAAGTCACCCCTCCACTTT
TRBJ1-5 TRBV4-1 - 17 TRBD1 CASSQLTGPNSNQPQHF TGCGCCAGCAGCCAGCTGACAGGGCCAAATAGCAATCAGCCCCAGCATTTT
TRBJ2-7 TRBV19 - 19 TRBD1 CASSQTGTGAPGGGYEQYF TGTGCCAGTAGCCAGACCGGGACAGGGGCCCCGGGCGGCGGCTACGAGCAGTACTTC
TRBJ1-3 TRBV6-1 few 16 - CASSEHLGGSGNTIYF TGTGCCAGCAGTGAACATCTCGGCGGCTCTGGAAACACCATATATTTT
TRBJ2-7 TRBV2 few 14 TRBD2 CASRVFQGGYEQYF TGTGCCAGCAGAGTATTTCAGGGAGGGTACGAGCAGTACTTC
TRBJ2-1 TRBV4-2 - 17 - CASSQDLIFGGYNEQFF TGTGCCAGCAGCCAAGATTTAATTTTCGGCGGGTACAATGAGCAGTTCTTC